A single sample gave rise to the 17 T cell receptor beta chains below, sequenced in a study of cytomegalovirus exposure and HLA in healthy donors. A multiplex PCR was run with 60 Vbeta primers and 13 Jbeta primers. Repertoires were generated with immunoSEQ multiplex PCR, while TCRdb's copy carries only in-frame clones and drops some. The table shows around 99,000 clones, with around two thirds occurring only once. Source material: PBMCs. The receptors stem from a woman between 35 and 50 years old in good health and CMV-seropositive.

The V and J genes are TRBV7-6 and TRBJ2-1, with D maybe TRBD2 (7 bases). V was trimmed by 0 bases and J by 9 bases, leaving 24 bases between them. Germline lookup yields CDR1 SGHVS and CDR2 FNYEAQ. This CDR3 is 18 amino acids long. The CDR3 nucleotides are TGTGCCAGCAGCTTAGCCGTCCCCTCGGGGGGCGGAAATAGTGAGCAGTTCTTC. Residues: CASSLAVPSGGGNSEQFF.

This clone was counted only a few times. The genes are TRBV19 and TRBJ2-2; 7 nucleotides line up with TRBD2. This CDR3 is built from 16 residues. V lost 6 bases and J lost 1; bases outside the gene matches: 8. From germline, CDR1 is LNHDA and CDR2 SQIVND (reference sequence). As DNA, the CDR3 is TGTGCCAGTAGGCCCTTATCGGGGGGGAACACCGGGGAGCTGTTTTTT. Translation gives CASRPLSGGNTGELFF. Using reference TRBV19 and TRBJ2-2 for the parts outside the CDR3, the full variable domain is DGGITQSPKYLFRKEGQNVTLSCEQNLNHDAMYWYRQDPGQGLRLIYYSQIVNDFQKGDIAEGYSVSREKKESFPLTVTSAQKNPTAFYLCASRPLSGGNTGELFFGEGSRLTVL.

CDR3 nucleotides: TGTGCCAGCAGCCTGTACGGGTATGGCTACACCTTC. Its translation: CASSLYGYGYTF. V gene TRBV6-5 combines with J gene TRBJ1-2; no clear D. The CDR3 runs to 12 residues. V gave up 6 bases and J gave up 5 bases, with 10 bases separating them. The germline V gene encodes CDR1 MNHEY and CDR2 SVGAGI.

The chain is built from TRBV4-1 and TRBJ2-7; D is unclear. The V end lost 0 bases, the J end lost 2 bases, and 8 bases lay between the germline ends. Germline V gives CDR1 MGHRA, CDR2 YSYEKL. The CDR3 covers 14 residues. This chain's CDR3 is CASSQDTQAYEQYF. The CDR3, as DNA: TGCGCCAGCAGCCAAGATACCCAGGCCTACGAGCAGTACTTC.

The chain carries TRBV19 and TRBJ2-7; possibly TRBD1 for D (6 bases). Trimming took off 4 bases at V and 6 bases at J, with 13 bases between the two ends. Per the germline V gene, CDR1 is LNHDA and CDR2 is SQIVND (reference sequence). CDR3 length: 13 residues. The CDR3 DNA reads as TGTGCCAGTAGTAGGGGCAGGGGTTCCGAGCAGTACTTC. Translation gives CASSRGRGSEQYF. The full variable domain, in which reference TRBV19 and TRBJ2-7 provide the parts outside the CDR3, is DGGITQSPKYLFRKEGQNVTLSCEQNLNHDAMYWYRQDPGQGLRLIYYSQIVNDFQKGDIAEGYSVSREKKESFPLTVTSAQKNPTAFYLCASSRGRGSEQYFGPGTRLTVT.

This clone was recorded a few times. The chain carries TRBV5-1 and TRBJ1-1, with TRBD1 matching over 12 bases. The V and J ends lost 6 bases and 7 bases, in that order; junction bases with no gene match: 7. CDR3 length: 14 amino acids. Germline V gene data show CDR1 as SGHRS and CDR2 as YFSETQ. The CDR3 region is CASTGQGALGEAFF. The CDR3 DNA reads TGCGCCAGCACGGGACAGGGGGCGTTAGGTGAAGCTTTCTTT. The whole variable domain, filled in from reference TRBV5-1 and TRBJ1-1, reads KAGVTQTPRYLIKTRGQQVTLSCSPISGHRSVSWYQQTPGQGLQFLFEYFSETQRNKGNFPGRFSGRQFSNSRSEMNVSTLELGDSALYLCASTGQGALGEAFFGQGTRLTVV.

The chain recombines TRBV7-8 with TRBJ2-7, with D tentatively TRBD1 (5 bases). Trimming shortened V by 5 bases and J by 6 bases, and 17 bases separated the two germline ends. CDR3 length: 14 residues. The germline CDR1 and CDR2 sequences are SGHVS and FQNEAQ. The CDR3 DNA is TGTGCCAGCAGCATTGACAGAACCGCACTCGAGCAGTACTTC. This translates into CASSIDRTALEQYF.

This clone was seen more than once but under ten times. V usage is TRBV18 and J usage is TRBJ1-3; D is unclear. The germline V and J ends were trimmed by 5 bases and 2 bases, with 13 bases remaining between them. The CDR3 covers 15 residues. In germline, CDR1 is KGHSH, CDR2 LQKENI. CDR3 protein: CASSRLTVAGNTIYF. CDR3 in DNA: TGTGCCAGCTCAAGACTGACGGTTGCTGGAAACACCATATATTTT.

The chain has TRBV19 and TRBJ2-3, with 7 positions matching TRBD1. The CDR3 sequence is 14 residues long. The ends lost 4 bases at V and 6 bases at J; junction bases unmatched: 7. CDR1 LNHDA and CDR2 SQIVND come from the germline V gene (reference sequence). In DNA, the CDR3 is TGTGCCAGTAGTACGCGACAGGGCCACGATACGCAGTATTTT. Its protein product is CASSTRQGHDTQYF.

This clone was picked up one time. The CDR3 here is CASSEQGDYGYTF. Written as DNA, the CDR3 is TGCGCCAGCAGCGAACAGGGCGACTATGGCTACACCTTC. The gene calls are TRBV5-1 and TRBJ1-2, with D possibly TRBD1 on 6 matching bases. Germline V lookup: CDR1 SGHRS, CDR2 YFSETQ. The CDR3 runs 13 residues. Trimming pared 4 bases from V and 3 bases from J, leaving 10 bases between.

The sample holds one count of this clone. V gene TRBV30 combines with J gene TRBJ2-5; 7 bases align to TRBD2. Trimming cost V 0 bases and J 2 bases; bases outside gene matches: 3. The CDR3 is made up of 14 amino acids. CDR1 and CDR2 from the germline V gene are GTSNPN and SVGIG (reference sequence). CDR3 amino acids: CAWSVKRDQETQYF. CDR3 nucleotides: TGTGCCTGGAGTGTAAAGCGGGATCAAGAGACCCAGTACTTC.

This clone was picked up a small number of times. The chain has TRBV18 and TRBJ2-1, with TRBD1 matching 7 bases. CDR3 size: 17 residues. CDR1 KGHSH and CDR2 LQKENI come from the germline V gene. V was pared by 0 bases and J by 3 bases, with 8 bases of the junction left unmatched. The CDR3 coding sequence is TGTGCCAGCTCACCACCGTTCCGGGACAGAATCTACAATGAGCAGTTCTTC. Translating it yields CASSPPFRDRIYNEQFF. The full variable domain, in which reference TRBV18 and TRBJ2-1 provide the parts outside the CDR3, is NAGVMQNPRHLVRRRGQEARLRCSPMKGHSHVYWYRQLPEEGLKFMVYLQKENIIDESGMPKERFSAEFPKEGPSILRIQQVVRGDSAAYFCASSPPFRDRIYNEQFFGPGTRLTVL.

The chain is built from TRBV4-1 and TRBJ1-1, with TRBD1 as a possible D gene (6 bases). V was clipped by 2 bases and J by 3 bases, with 19 bases between them. The CDR3 is 17 residues long. CDR1 MGHRA and CDR2 YSYEKL come from the germline V gene. CDR3 DNA sequence: TGCGCCAGCAGCCAACCCCGGGGGGGCGCTTTGGACACTGAAGCTTTCTTT. Amino acids: CASSQPRGGALDTEAFF.

The chain joins TRBV10-3 to TRBJ2-5; 12 bases line up with TRBD1. CDR1 is ENHRY and CDR2 is SYGVKD in the germline V gene. The junction had 4 bases not matched to a gene; V was cut back by 0 bases and J by 5 bases. This CDR3 contains 16 residues. The CDR3, as DNA: TGTGCCATCAGTGAGTCGAAGGGACAGGGGGCTGAGACCCAGTACTTC. As protein: CAISESKGQGAETQYF.

The V call is TRBV6-5, the J call TRBJ2-7; 7 bases are a match to TRBD1. The germline V gene has CDR1 MNHEY and CDR2 SVGAGI. There are 14 residues in the CDR3. The V and J ends lost 6 bases and 2 bases, in that order; junction bases with no gene match: 7. As DNA, the CDR3 is TGTGCCAGCAGCAACAGGGGACGACCCTACGAGCAGTACTTC. Encoded protein: CASSNRGRPYEQYF.

This chain joins TRBV5-1 and TRBJ1-1; 8 positions match TRBD1. Looked up from germline, CDR1 is SGHRS and CDR2 is YFSETQ. The CDR3 runs to 15 residues. V lost 2 bases, J lost 2 bases, and 5 bases stayed unmatched. The CDR3 spells CASSFSGQGNTEAFF. The CDR3 region has the DNA TGCGCCAGCAGCTTCTCTGGACAGGGCAACACTGAAGCTTTCTTT.

The chain recombines TRBV6-6 with TRBJ1-2, with D perhaps TRBD1 (6 bases). The germline CDR1 and CDR2 sequences are MNHNY and SVGAGI (reference sequence). The CDR3 is made up of 16 amino acids. V was pared by 0 bases and J by 3 bases, with 14 bases between. The CDR3 sequence is CASSYSNDRRHYGYTF. CDR3 coding DNA: TGTGCCAGCAGTTACTCCAATGACAGGCGTCACTATGGCTACACCTTC.